This T cell receptor (beta chain) was captured in a study of T cell responses to AZD1222 COVID-19 vaccine. V was clipped by 5 bases and J by 4 bases, with 9 bases between them. This CDR3 region has 12 residues. The germline gives CDR1 SGHNT, CDR2 YYREEE (reference sequence). Findings of the study overall: Elevations in Spike-specific TCR breadth and depth followed administration of two AZD1222 doses.

Sequencing used immunoSEQ multiplex PCR; TCRdb keeps in-frame clones, though not all of them. The data contain 65,000 to 80,000 clones, about nine tenths of them seen just once; the ten biggest clones take up 4.2%. With regard to this clone: What it recognizes is unknown.

The sample in question was peripheral blood, obtained on day 0 of AZD1222 vaccination. The V call is TRBV5-4, the J call TRBJ1-1, with D unclear. This TCR came from an adult in good health. The CDR3 region is CASRRDTTEAFF. For the CDR3, the DNA is TGTGCCAGCAGGAGAGATACCACTGAAGCTTTCTTT.